The 18 T cell receptor beta chains below were found in one sample sequenced in a study of monozygotic twins with inflammatory bowel disease. One entry per CDR3 protein, without DNA, is what TCRdb gives after re-calling the 5' RACE reads. With around 190,000 distinct CDR3 sequences in the sample, the ten largest clones hold roughly 1.5%. Sequenced: blood. Source of these receptors: a human donor with ulcerative colitis or Crohn's disease, or a healthy co-twin of an affected twin (not recorded which).

This rearrangement joins TRBV27 to TRBJ2-3. This CDR3 spans 15 amino acids. Looked up from germline, CDR1 is MNHEY and CDR2 is SMNVEV (reference sequence). The chain's CDR3 is CASSPDHWGTDTQYF.

This sequence joins TRBV12-3 or TRBV12-4 and TRBJ2-7; absent DNA, TCRdb's TRBD1 call cannot be checked. This CDR3 region has 14 residues. CDR3 region: CASRSGGPTYEQYF.

The chain combines TRBV7-6 with TRBJ1-3. This CDR3 has 16 residues. Germline CDR1 is SGHVS and CDR2 is FNYEAQ. The CDR3 region is CASSSDGQGSGNTIYF.

CDR3 protein: CASSLQGIPGAAFF. This chain links TRBV7-9 with TRBJ1-1; with no DNA, the TCRdb D assignment of TRBD1 cannot be verified. The germline gives CDR1 SEHNR, CDR2 FQNEAQ (reference sequence). The CDR3 consists of 14 residues.

The V gene is TRBV3-1, the J gene TRBJ1-2; TCRdb gives TRBD1 as the D gene, but with no DNA this cannot be confirmed. The germline V gene encodes CDR1 LGHDT and CDR2 YNNKEL (reference sequence). CDR3 length equals 14 residues. CDR3 region: CASSQGGQGVGYTF. Combining the CDR3 with reference TRBV3-1 and TRBJ1-2 gives the whole variable domain DTAVSQTPKYLVTQMGNDKSIKCEQNLGHDTMYWYKQDSKKFLKIMFSYNNKELIINETVPNRFSPKSPDKAHLNLHINSLELGDSAVYFCASSQGGQGVGYTFGSGTRLTVV.

The chain uses TRBV12-5 and TRBJ2-1; the TCRdb call, TRBD2, lacks DNA for checking. Germline V CDR1 and CDR2: LGHNT, FRNRAP. The CDR3 spans 17 residues. The CDR3 here is CASGLSPGLAAYNEQFF. The variable domain in full, completed from reference TRBV12-5 and TRBJ2-1, reads DARVTQTPRHKVTEMGQEVTMRCQPILGHNTVFWYRQTMMQGLELLAYFRNRAPLDDSGMPKDRFSAEMPDATLATLKIQPSEPRDSAVYFCASGLSPGLAAYNEQFFGPGTRLTVL.

This sequence joins TRBV5-1 and TRBJ1-5. Per germline, CDR1 SGHRS and CDR2 YFSETQ. The CDR3 contains 13 residues. The CDR3 here is CASRLGSNQPQHF.

The chain uses TRBV6-5 and TRBJ1-1; checking the TCRdb D call of TRBD1 is not possible without DNA. This CDR3 comprises 15 residues. Germline CDR1 MNHEY, CDR2 SVGAGI. The CDR3 region is CASSYSPAGDTEAFF.

The chain joins TRBV5-1 to TRBJ1-1. CDR1 SGHRS and CDR2 YFSETQ come from the germline V gene. This CDR3 has 15 residues. CDR3 in amino acids: CASSWGWAMNTEAFF.

The rearrangement joins TRBV5-6 to TRBJ1-4; the TCRdb D gene call, TRBD1, has no DNA to confirm it. Per the germline V gene, CDR1 is SGHDT and CDR2 is YYEEEE. The CDR3 loop spans 16 amino acids. The CDR3 sequence: CASSPEVGQEAEKLFF. The complete variable domain, with remaining parts taken from reference TRBV5-6 and TRBJ1-4, reads DAGVTQSPTHLIKTRGQQVTLRCSPKSGHDTVSWYQQALGQGPQFIFQYYEEEERQRGNFPDRFSGHQFPNYSSELNVNALLLGDSALYLCASSPEVGQEAEKLFFGSGTQLSVL.

V gene TRBV5-1 combines with J gene TRBJ1-1. Germline V gene data show CDR1 as SGHRS and CDR2 as YFSETQ. The CDR3 length is 14 residues. CDR3 region: CASSRSGGETEAFF.

The V gene is TRBV25-1, the J gene TRBJ1-2; TCRdb outputs TRBD1, but without DNA this stays unchecked. The CDR3 length is 13 residues. Germline assignment: CDR1 MGHDK and CDR2 SYGVNS. CDR3 sequence reads: CASSDGGAYGYTF.

The V and J genes are TRBV20-1 and TRBJ2-1. This CDR3 has 14 residues. Germline V CDR1 and CDR2: DFQATT, SNEGSKA (reference sequence). CDR3: CSARDRGSYNEQFF.

This rearrangement joins TRBV2 to TRBJ2-1. CDR3 length: 13 amino acids. Germline V CDR1 and CDR2: SNHLY, FYNNEI. CDR3: CASNLWMNNEQFF.

The chain employs TRBV20-1 and TRBJ2-3; TCRdb selects TRBD1, and the lack of DNA leaves this call unchecked. Germline V lookup: CDR1 DFQATT, CDR2 SNEGSKA (reference sequence). This CDR3 region has 14 residues. The CDR3 spells CSAAGQGAEDTQYF.

The chain's CDR3 is CASSVDRSQPQHF. The chain recombines TRBV6-1 with TRBJ1-5; TCRdb outputs TRBD1, but without DNA this stays unchecked. CDR3 length equals 13 residues. Germline CDR1 and CDR2: MNHNS and SASEGT.

The chain carries TRBV3-1 and TRBJ2-7. This CDR3 spans 13 amino acids. Germline-derived CDR1 and CDR2 are LGHDT and YNNKEL (reference sequence). The CDR3 here is CASSPGEQREQYF.

The CDR3 sequence is CASSLAGLMNTEAFF. The chain carries TRBV5-1 and TRBJ1-1. The CDR3 length is 15 residues. The germline CDR1 and CDR2 sequences are SGHRS and YFSETQ. Together with reference TRBV5-1 and TRBJ1-1, the CDR3 gives the full variable domain: KAGVTQTPRYLIKTRGQQVTLSCSPISGHRSVSWYQQTPGQGLQFLFEYFSETQRNKGNFPGRFSGRQFSNSRSEMNVSTLELGDSALYLCASSLAGLMNTEAFFGQGTRLTVV.